The 13 T cell receptor beta chains reported below all come from one sample, sequenced in a study of blood T cell repertoires in COVID-19. TCRdb's copy holds only in-frame clones and misses some; the assay was immunoSEQ multiplex PCR. The sample contains approximately 480,000 clones, approximately 89% of which appear only once. What was sequenced was peripheral blood. The receptors stem from a young man with COVID-19, enrolled during active disease.

The chain joins TRBV7-9 to TRBJ2-3, with 8 positions matching TRBD2. V lost 6 bases, J lost 5 bases, and 13 bases stayed unmatched. CDR3 length equals 16 residues. Germline V lookup: CDR1 SEHNR, CDR2 FQNEAQ (reference sequence). CDR3 nucleotide sequence: TGTGCCAGCAGGCAACCTCCGGGACTAGAAGGAGATACGCAGTATTTT. It yields the protein CASRQPPGLEGDTQYF. Based on the CDR3 plus reference TRBV7-9 and TRBJ2-3, the full variable domain is DTGVSQNPRHKITKRGQNVTFRCDPISEHNRLYWYRQTLGQGPEFLTYFQNEAQLEKSRLLSDRFSAERPKGSFSTLEIQRTEQGDSAMYLCASRQPPGLEGDTQYFGPGTRLTVL.

The rearrangement uses TRBV24-1 and TRBJ2-1; 11 positions agree with TRBD1. Germline CDR1 reads KGHDR; CDR2 reads SFDVKD. V trimming: 1 base; J trimming: 7 bases; junction bases outside the gene matches: 2. This CDR3 region has 15 residues. CDR3 loop: CATSDLGTGGNEQFF. The CDR3 coding sequence is TGTGCCACCAGTGATTTAGGGACAGGGGGAAATGAGCAGTTCTTC.

V and J are TRBV21-1 and TRBJ2-7; TRBD2, the table's D call, lacks a check against the DNA. TRBV21-1 is tagged as a pseudogene. The CDR3 length is 14 residues. In DNA form, the CDR3 reads TGTGCCAGCAGCATTCCTAGCGGGATCTACGAGCAGTACTTC. Translation gives CASSIPSGIYEQYF.

This clone has only a few counts. V and J are TRBV25-1 and TRBJ2-7, with 9 bases that match TRBD1. With 2 bases clipped from V and 0 bases from J, the junction kept 2 bases outside the gene matches. This CDR3 has 15 amino acids. The germline CDR1 and CDR2 sequences are MGHDK and SYGVNS. CDR3 sequence: CASSEGTGSSYEQYF. The CDR3 DNA reads as TGTGCCAGCAGTGAAGGGACAGGGAGCTCCTACGAGCAGTACTTC.

The V gene is TRBV10-2, the J gene TRBJ2-7; 11 bases line up with TRBD1. The V gene end was trimmed by 5 bases and the J gene end by 3 bases; junction bases not matched to a gene: 3. This CDR3 has 14 amino acids. The V gene's germline CDR1 is WSHSY and CDR2 SAAADI. CDR3 coding DNA: TGCGCCAGCAGTACCGGGACAGGGGGCTACGAGCAGTACTTC. The encoded protein is CASSTGTGGYEQYF.

The gene calls are TRBV19 and TRBJ1-1; D may be TRBD1 (6 bases). This CDR3 contains 14 residues. V was pared by 2 bases and J by 5 bases, with 12 bases between. Germline V gives CDR1 LNHDA, CDR2 SQIVND (reference sequence). The CDR3 sequence is CASSIWERGTEAFF. The CDR3 nucleotides read TGTGCCAGTAGTATATGGGAAAGGGGGACTGAAGCTTTCTTT.

This CDR3 is CASRRGKGQGGLDTEAFF. The CDR3 DNA is TGCGCCAGCAGGAGGGGGAAGGGACAGGGGGGTCTGGACACTGAAGCTTTCTTT. This chain joins TRBV10-1 and TRBJ1-1, with 11 bases fitting TRBD1. This CDR3 has 18 residues. CDR1 and CDR2 from the germline V gene are WNHNN and SYGVQD (reference sequence). The junction had 15 bases not matched to a gene; V was cut back by 6 bases and J by 3 bases.

The chain combines TRBV12-5 with TRBJ2-7; D is unresolved. This CDR3 spans 13 amino acids. Germline V lookup: CDR1 LGHNT, CDR2 FRNRAP. Trimming removed 5 bases at V and 3 bases at J, with 11 bases between. This chain's CDR3 is CASGLQSYYEQYF. As DNA, the CDR3 is TGTGCTAGTGGTCTACAGAGTTACTACGAGCAGTACTTC.

The chain employs TRBV11-3 and TRBJ2-1, with 13 bases aligning to TRBD2. Germline V lookup: CDR1 SGHNT, CDR2 YENEEA. The V segment lost 6 bases and the J segment 9 bases; nucleotides outside the gene matches: 11. The CDR3 has 16 amino acids. Written as DNA, the CDR3 is TGTGCCAGCAGAGGACTAGCGGGAGTAAGGTCACCTGAGCAGTTCTTC. Translated, it gives CASRGLAGVRSPEQFF.

The genes are TRBV7-8 and TRBJ1-1, with D possibly being TRBD1 (5 bases). CDR3 length: 13 amino acids. Deletions cut 2 bases from V and 4 bases from J, with 8 bases between. Looked up from germline, CDR1 is SGHVS and CDR2 is FQNEAQ. CDR3 protein: CASSLQGFTEAFF. The CDR3 bases are TGTGCCAGCAGCTTACAGGGTTTCACTGAAGCTTTCTTT.

The rearrangement uses TRBV12-3 or TRBV12-4 and TRBJ1-2, with D perhaps TRBD1 (5 bases). CDR3 length: 13 residues. Trimming removed 3 bases from V and 4 bases from J, with 9 bases in between. DNA for the CDR3: TGTGCCAGCAGTTTGCCTGGGGCCTATGGCTACACCTTC. The encoded protein is CASSLPGAYGYTF.

The chain links TRBV7-9 to TRBJ1-4; D gene ambiguous. V lost 3 bases and J lost 3, with 8 bases in between. Germline loops: CDR1 SEHNR, CDR2 FQNEAQ (reference sequence). The CDR3 has 14 residues. For the CDR3, the DNA is TGTGCCAGCAGCTTGATCGGAGCTAATGAAAAACTGTTTTTT. It yields the protein CASSLIGANEKLFF.

The J gene is TRBJ1-6, the V gene TRBV6-5; 7 bases align to TRBD1. Trimming cost V 4 bases and J 7 bases; bases outside gene matches: 7. Germline loops: CDR1 MNHEY, CDR2 SVGAGI. The CDR3 has 15 residues. CDR3: CASSFQTGSNSPLHF. DNA for the CDR3: TGTGCCAGCAGTTTCCAGACAGGGAGCAATTCACCCCTCCACTTT.